This section outlines one T cell receptor beta chain sequence together with its context. The antigen is not known. Reverse transcription of roughly 0.5 to 1 ug RNA was carried out with random hexamers. It was immunoSEQ multiplex PCR that amplified TCR beta CDR3 across 54 Vbeta and 13 Jbeta. Each CDR3 protein gets one entry after TCRdb re-called the immunoSEQ multiplex PCR reads with MiXCR. The sample shows about 110,000 distinct CDR3 sequences, roughly 94% of them seen only once. Peripheral blood CD8+ and CD4+ T cells were profiled by TCR beta sequencing. The V gene's germline CDR1 is LNHDA and CDR2 SQIVND (reference sequence). The V end lost 9 bases, the J end lost 7 bases, and 12 bases lay between the germline ends. This CDR3 is built from 11 residues. This sample is drawn from a study of CD8 T cells in Susac syndrome. Study context: Patients with Susac syndrome were therapy-naive, on corticosteroids, or on intravenous immunoglobulin alone at the time that blood was drawn.

Study observations and caveats: Clonal CD8+ expansion in Susac was highest in TEMRA cells and active patients.

This TCR derives from a human donor with Susac syndrome. What was sequenced was CD8+ T cells from PBMCs. The chain carries TRBV19 and TRBJ1-1; D remains ambiguous. The CDR3 reads CASHSALEAFF. The DNA for the CDR3 is TGTGCCAGCCACAGCGCGCTTGAAGCTTTCTTT.